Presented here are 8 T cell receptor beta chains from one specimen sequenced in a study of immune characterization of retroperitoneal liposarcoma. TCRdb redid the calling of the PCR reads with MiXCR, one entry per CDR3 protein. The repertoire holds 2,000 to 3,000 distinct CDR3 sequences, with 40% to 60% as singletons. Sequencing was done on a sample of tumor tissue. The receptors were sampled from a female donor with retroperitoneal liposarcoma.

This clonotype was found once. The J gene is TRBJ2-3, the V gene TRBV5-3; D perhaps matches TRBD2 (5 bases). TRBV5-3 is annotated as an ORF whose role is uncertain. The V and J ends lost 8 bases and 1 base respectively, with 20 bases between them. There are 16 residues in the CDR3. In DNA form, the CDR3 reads TGTGCCAGCAGCATATCGACGGGAAGTGGCACAGATACGCAGTATTTT. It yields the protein CASSISTGSGTDTQYF.

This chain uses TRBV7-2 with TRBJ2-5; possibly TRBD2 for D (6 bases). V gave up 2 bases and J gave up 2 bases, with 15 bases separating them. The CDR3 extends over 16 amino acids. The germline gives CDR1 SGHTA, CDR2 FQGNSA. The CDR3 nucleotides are TGTGCCAGCAGCTTAAACGGGGGTCCGATACAAGAGACCCAGTACTTC. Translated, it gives CASSLNGGPIQETQYF.

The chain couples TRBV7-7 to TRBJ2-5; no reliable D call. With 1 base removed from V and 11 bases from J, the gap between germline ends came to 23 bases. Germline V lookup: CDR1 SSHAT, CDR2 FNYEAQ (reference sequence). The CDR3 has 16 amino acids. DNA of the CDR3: TGTGCCAGCAGCTTAGAGTTAGCTTCAGCCTACAATGAGCAGTACTTC. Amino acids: CASSLELASAYNEQYF.

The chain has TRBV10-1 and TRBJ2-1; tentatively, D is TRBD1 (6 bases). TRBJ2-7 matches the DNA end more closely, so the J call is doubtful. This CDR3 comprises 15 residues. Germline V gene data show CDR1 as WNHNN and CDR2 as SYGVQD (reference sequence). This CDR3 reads CASSPDSQSSYEQYF. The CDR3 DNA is TGCGCCAGCAGTCCGGACAGCCAGAGCTCCTACGAGCAGTACTTC.

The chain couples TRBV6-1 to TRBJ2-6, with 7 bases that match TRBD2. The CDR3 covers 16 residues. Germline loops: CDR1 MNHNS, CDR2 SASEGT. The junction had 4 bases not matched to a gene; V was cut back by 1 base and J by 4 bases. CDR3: CASSEGGGGGANVLTF. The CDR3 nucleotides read TGTGCCAGCAGTGAAGGGGGGGGTGGCGGGGCCAACGTCCTGACTTTC.

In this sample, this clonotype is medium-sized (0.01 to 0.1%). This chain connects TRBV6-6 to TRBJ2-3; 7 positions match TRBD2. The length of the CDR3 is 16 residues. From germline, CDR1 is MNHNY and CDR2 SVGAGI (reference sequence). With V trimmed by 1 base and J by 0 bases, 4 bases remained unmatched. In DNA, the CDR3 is TGTGCCAGCAGTTACTTACGGGAGGCCAGCACAGATACGCAGTATTTT. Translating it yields CASSYLREASTDTQYF.

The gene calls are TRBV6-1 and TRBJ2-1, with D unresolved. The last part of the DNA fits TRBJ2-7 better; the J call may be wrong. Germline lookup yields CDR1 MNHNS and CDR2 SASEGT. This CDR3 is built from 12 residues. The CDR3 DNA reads TGTGCCAGCAGTGAATTAAGCTACGAGCAGTACTTC. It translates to CASSELSYEQYF.

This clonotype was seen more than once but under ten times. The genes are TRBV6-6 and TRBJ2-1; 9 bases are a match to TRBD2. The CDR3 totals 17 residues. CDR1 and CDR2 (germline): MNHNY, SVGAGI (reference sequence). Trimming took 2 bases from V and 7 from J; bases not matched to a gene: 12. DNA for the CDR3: TGTGCCAGCAGTTACCCCCCCTGGGCGGGAGGGCCGAATGAGCAGTTCTTC. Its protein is CASSYPPWAGGPNEQFF.